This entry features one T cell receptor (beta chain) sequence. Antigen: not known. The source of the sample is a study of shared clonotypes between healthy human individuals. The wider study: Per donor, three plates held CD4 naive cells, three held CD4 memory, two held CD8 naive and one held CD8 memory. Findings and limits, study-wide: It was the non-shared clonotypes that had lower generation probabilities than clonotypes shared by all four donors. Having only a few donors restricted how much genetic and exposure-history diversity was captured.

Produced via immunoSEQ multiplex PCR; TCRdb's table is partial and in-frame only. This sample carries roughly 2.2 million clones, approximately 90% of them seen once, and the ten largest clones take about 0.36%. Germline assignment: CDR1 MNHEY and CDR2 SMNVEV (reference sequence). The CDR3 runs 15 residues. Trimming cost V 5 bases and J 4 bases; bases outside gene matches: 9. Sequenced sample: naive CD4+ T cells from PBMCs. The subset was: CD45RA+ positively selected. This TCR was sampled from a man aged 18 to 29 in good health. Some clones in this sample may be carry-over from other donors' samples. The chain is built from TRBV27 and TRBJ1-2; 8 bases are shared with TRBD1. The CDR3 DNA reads TGTGCCAGCAGTCGGACAGGGCAGGGCGGCTATGGCTACACCTTC. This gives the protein CASSRTGQGGYGYTF.